These 21 T cell receptor beta chains originate from one sample sequenced in a study of CXCR3-negative and CXCR3-positive naive CD8 T cells. TRB cDNA was prepared as libraries by UMI-labeled 5' RACE. TCRdb re-called the 5' RACE reads and shows each CDR3 protein once, DNA omitted. The sample data list fewer than 80,000 distinct CDR3 sequences. Sequenced: naive CXCR3- CD8+ T cells from blood. This sample's subset: CD45RO-CCR7+CD27+CD95- naive CD8+ T cells lacking CXCR3 (TNR3-). The receptor source for this set is a human donor in good health. Some clones in this sample may be carry-over from other donors' samples.

The chain's CDR3 is CASSQVEGDTQYF. This chain connects TRBV4-1 to TRBJ2-3; TCRdb outputs TRBD2, but without DNA this stays unchecked. Germline V gene sequence: CDR1 MGHRA, CDR2 YSYEKL. The CDR3 spans 13 residues.

V is TRBV28 and J is TRBJ1-2. Germline values: CDR1 MDHEN, CDR2 SYDVKM. This CDR3 region has 14 residues. The CDR3 here is CASSFGGGSYGYTF.

V gene TRBV10-3 combines with J gene TRBJ1-1; the D call from TCRdb, TRBD1, cannot be confirmed without DNA. This CDR3 region has 18 residues. Germline V gene lookup returns CDR1 ENHRY and CDR2 SYGVKD. CDR3 loop: CAISEVEGGLGMNTEAFF.

This chain links TRBV7-2 with TRBJ2-5. Germline V CDR1 and CDR2: SGHTA, FQGNSA. There are 15 residues in the CDR3. The CDR3 sequence is CASSLLVWTQETQYF. The full variable domain, completed using reference TRBV7-2 and TRBJ2-5, is GAGVSQSPSNKVTEKGKDVELRCDPISGHTALYWYRQSLGQGLEFLIYFQGNSAPDKSGLPSDRFSAERTGGSVSTLTIQRTQQEDSAVYLCASSLLVWTQETQYFGPGTRLLVL.

V usage is TRBV5-1 and J usage is TRBJ2-7; TCRdb indicates TRBD1, and absent DNA this call remains unverified. Germline CDR1 is SGHRS and CDR2 is YFSETQ. The CDR3 length is 16 residues. The CDR3 region is CASSLAGQGVSYEQYF.

The chain combines TRBV13 with TRBJ2-7. The CDR3 is made up of 14 amino acids. Germline CDR1 PRHDT, CDR2 FYEKMQ (reference sequence). The CDR3 loop reads CASSSGRGSYEQYF.

The rearrangement joins TRBV19 to TRBJ2-1. The CDR3 runs 12 residues. Germline V CDR1 and CDR2: LNHDA, SQIVND (reference sequence). Here the CDR3 reads CASSIGSNEQFF.

The chain joins TRBV4-3 to TRBJ1-3; without DNA, the TCRdb call of TRBD1 cannot be checked. The CDR3 totals 16 residues. CDR1 and CDR2 (germline): LGHNA, YSLEER. The CDR3 sequence is CASSHGTGFSGNTIYF.

The J gene is TRBJ1-3, the V gene TRBV29-1; TCRdb outputs TRBD1, but without DNA this stays unchecked. This CDR3 has 13 amino acids. CDR1 is SQVTM and CDR2 is ANQGSEA in the germline V gene. CDR3 in amino acids: CSGRVVSGNTIYF.

The gene calls are TRBV12-3 or TRBV12-4 and TRBJ2-5. The CDR3 loop spans 13 amino acids. The CDR3 reads CASSFERSETQYF.

The rearrangement uses TRBV4-1 and TRBJ2-1; TCRdb picks TRBD2, but there is no DNA to check that call. The CDR3 is 17 residues long. Germline lookup yields CDR1 MGHRA and CDR2 YSYEKL. The chain's CDR3 is CASSQDRLTGTNNEQFF.

The CDR3 sequence: CSVPLWGDEQYF. The chain links TRBV29-1 to TRBJ2-7; the D gene TCRdb calls, TRBD2, cannot be checked with no DNA. The CDR3 has 12 amino acids. Looked up from germline, CDR1 is SQVTM and CDR2 is ANQGSEA.

The chain employs TRBV20-1 and TRBJ1-1; TCRdb's D call of TRBD1 is untestable without DNA. Germline-derived CDR1 and CDR2 are DFQATT and SNEGSKA (reference sequence). There are 12 residues in the CDR3. Here the CDR3 reads CSARTDFTEAFF.

The chain links TRBV19 to TRBJ2-5; without DNA, the TCRdb call of TRBD2 cannot be checked. This CDR3 spans 16 amino acids. Germline V lookup: CDR1 LNHDA, CDR2 SQIVND (reference sequence). Here the CDR3 reads CASSIGAGRGQETQYF.

This chain's CDR3 is CASSYMHTPYNEQFF. The V gene is TRBV6-2 or TRBV6-3, the J gene TRBJ2-1. The CDR3 runs to 15 residues. Germline values: CDR1 MNHEY, CDR2 SVGEGT.

The chain carries TRBV2 and TRBJ1-2. The germline V gene encodes CDR1 SNHLY and CDR2 FYNNEI. The CDR3 loop spans 14 amino acids. The CDR3 sequence: CASSEVAHTYGYTF.

V and J are TRBV7-2 and TRBJ1-6. This CDR3 region has 13 residues. The germline V gene has CDR1 SGHTA and CDR2 FQGNSA. The chain's CDR3 is CASSLNLGAPLHF.

The V and J genes are TRBV29-1 and TRBJ2-3; the TCRdb call, TRBD2, lacks DNA for checking. CDR3 length: 18 residues. Germline V lookup: CDR1 SQVTM, CDR2 ANQGSEA. CDR3 loop: CSVGGALGQQASTDTQYF.

This chain's CDR3 is CASSYGGGSNQPQHF. This chain links TRBV6-6 with TRBJ1-5; TCRdb returns TRBD1, unconfirmable since there is no DNA. In germline, CDR1 is MNHNY, CDR2 SVGAGI (reference sequence). The CDR3 is 15 residues long.

The rearrangement joins TRBV7-6 to TRBJ2-7; TCRdb picks TRBD2, but there is no DNA to check that call. CDR1 is SGHVS and CDR2 is FNYEAQ in the germline V gene. The CDR3 contains 15 residues. This chain's CDR3 is CASSLYGRGTGEQYF.

This chain joins TRBV7-9 and TRBJ2-7. CDR3 length equals 13 residues. Germline V gene lookup returns CDR1 SEHNR and CDR2 FQNEAQ (reference sequence). The CDR3: CASSRTDTYEQYF.